This T cell receptor (beta chain) was recorded in a study of response to subunit inactivated influenza vaccine (dated by TCRdb to the late 2010s). Turning to the overall study: To follow how T cells responded to a trivalent subunit inactivated influenza vaccine, the researchers relied on deep quantitative profiling of the T cell receptor repertoire.

The germline V gene (reference sequence) provides CDR1 MNHEY and CDR2 SMNVEV. The CDR3, cysteine through phenylalanine, is 14 amino acids long. The CDR3 DNA has 42 bases and is translated from base 1. Clipping removes 9 bases from V and 11 bases from J, with 16 as the unmatched junction base count. To prepare the library, RT-PCR was applied. TCRdb lists the instrument as Illumina HiSeq 2500. TCRdb reprocessed the public reads (quality trimming at Q25 with fastp, clone calling with MiXCR) and kept in-frame beta chains. Each record represents a unique CDR3 protein, reported with the most common genes and DNA among its rows. The sample table holds under 200,000 distinct CDR3 sequences, of which roughly 10% were seen once. The ten top clones hold around 33% of the sample. What the study reported, not specific to this receptor: It was suggested by the authors that each seasonal influenza vaccination may recruit only a limited number of new T cells.

As concerns this clonotype: Its antigen is currently not known. No much larger clonotype is one base removed from it; base qualities were not supplied.

This clonotype was sampled from a man in his fifties or sixties who received an inactivated influenza vaccine. Donor details come from another sample of the same person, matched by shared clones. Sequencing was performed on CD8+ T cells sorted from PBMCs, taken around 25 months after vaccination. The rearrangement combines TRBV27 with TRBJ2-3; a stretch of 8 junction bases matches TRBD2. This receptor has the CDR3 CASGGLGGVGGQYF. The DNA sequence reads TGTGCCAGTGGGGGACTAGGAGGGGTCGGGGGGCAGTATTTT.